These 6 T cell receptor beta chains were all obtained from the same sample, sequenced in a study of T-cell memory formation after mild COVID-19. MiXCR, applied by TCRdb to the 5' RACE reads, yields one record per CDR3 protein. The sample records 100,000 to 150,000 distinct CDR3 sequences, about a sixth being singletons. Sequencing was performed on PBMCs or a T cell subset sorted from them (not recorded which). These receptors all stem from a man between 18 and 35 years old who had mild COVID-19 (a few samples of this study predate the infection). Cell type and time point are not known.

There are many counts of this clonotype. DNA of the CDR3: TGTGCCAGCAGCCCCCTTCAAGAGACCCAGTACTTC. It specifies CASSPLQETQYF. This sequence joins TRBV7-9 and TRBJ2-5; D is uncertain. The V gene's germline CDR1 is SEHNR and CDR2 FQNEAQ (reference sequence). The CDR3 is 12 amino acids. Trimming removed 5 bases at V and 2 bases at J, with 6 bases between.

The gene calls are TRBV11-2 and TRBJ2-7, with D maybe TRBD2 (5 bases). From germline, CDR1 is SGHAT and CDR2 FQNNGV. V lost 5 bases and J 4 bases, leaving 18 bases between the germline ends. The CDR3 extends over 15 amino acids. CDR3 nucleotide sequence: TGTGCCAGCAGCCCTATAAGAGGGTCGATGTACGAGCAGTACTTC. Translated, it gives CASSPIRGSMYEQYF.

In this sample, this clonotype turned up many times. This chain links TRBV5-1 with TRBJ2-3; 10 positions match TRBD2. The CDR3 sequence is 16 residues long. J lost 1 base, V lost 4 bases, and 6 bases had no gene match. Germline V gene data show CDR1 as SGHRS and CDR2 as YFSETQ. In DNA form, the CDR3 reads TGCGCCAGCAGCCCCTCAACTAGCGGGGGCACAGATACGCAGTATTTT. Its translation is CASSPSTSGGTDTQYF.

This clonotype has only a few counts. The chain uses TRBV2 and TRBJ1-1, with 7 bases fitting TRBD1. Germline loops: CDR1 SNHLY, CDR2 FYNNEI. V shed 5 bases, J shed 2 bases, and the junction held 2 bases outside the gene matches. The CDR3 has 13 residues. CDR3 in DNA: TGTGCCAGCAGTTGGGACAGAAACACTGAAGCTTTCTTT. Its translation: CASSWDRNTEAFF. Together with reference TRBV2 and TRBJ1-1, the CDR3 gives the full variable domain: EPEVTQTPSHQVTQMGQEVILRCVPISNHLYFYWYRQILGQKVEFLVSFYNNEISEKSEIFDDQFSVERPDGSNFTLKIRSTKLEDSAMYFCASSWDRNTEAFFGQGTRLTVV.

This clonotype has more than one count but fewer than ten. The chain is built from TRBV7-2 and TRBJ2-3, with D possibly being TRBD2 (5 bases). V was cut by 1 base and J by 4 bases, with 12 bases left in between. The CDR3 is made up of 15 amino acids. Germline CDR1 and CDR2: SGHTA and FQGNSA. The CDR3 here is CASSLGLALADTQYF. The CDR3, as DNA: TGTGCCAGCAGCTTAGGCCTAGCTCTCGCAGATACGCAGTATTTT. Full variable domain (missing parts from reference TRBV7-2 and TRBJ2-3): GAGVSQSPSNKVTEKGKDVELRCDPISGHTALYWYRQSLGQGLEFLIYFQGNSAPDKSGLPSDRFSAERTGGSVSTLTIQRTQQEDSAVYLCASSLGLALADTQYFGPGTRLTVL.

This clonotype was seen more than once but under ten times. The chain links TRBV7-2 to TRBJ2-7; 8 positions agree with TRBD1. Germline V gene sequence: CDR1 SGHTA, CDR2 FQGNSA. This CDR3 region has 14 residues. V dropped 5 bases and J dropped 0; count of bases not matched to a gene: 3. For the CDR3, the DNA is TGTGCCAGCAGCCGGACAGGGAGCTCCTACGAGCAGTACTTC. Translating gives CASSRTGSSYEQYF. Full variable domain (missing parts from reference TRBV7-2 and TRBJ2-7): GAGVSQSPSNKVTEKGKDVELRCDPISGHTALYWYRQSLGQGLEFLIYFQGNSAPDKSGLPSDRFSAERTGGSVSTLTIQRTQQEDSAVYLCASSRTGSSYEQYFGPGTRLTVT.